The TCR beta chain described here comes from a study of blood T cell repertoires in COVID-19. Sequencing was performed with immunoSEQ multiplex PCR; in TCRdb, only in-frame clones are kept and a portion is missing. The sample records fewer than 400,000 clones, roughly nine tenths being singletons. V was cut by 2 bases and J by 5 bases, with 15 bases left in between. CDR1 and CDR2 from the germline V gene are MDHEN and SYDVKM. This CDR3 contains 15 residues. V gene TRBV28 combines with J gene TRBJ2-5, with a possible D match to TRBD1 (6 bases). The sample comprised PBMCs or T cells enriched from blood (not recorded which). This receptor was obtained from a man in his fifties or sixties who had recovered from COVID-19. The CDR3 region is CASSLSRTAGETQYF. The CDR3 nucleotides read TGTGCCAGCAGTTTAAGTCGGACAGCAGGGGAGACCCAGTACTTC.